This TCR beta chain emerged from a study of T cells after posttransplantation cyclophosphamide. Findings of the study overall: Later post-transplant blood repertoires were often dominated by donor CD8+ memory clones. Tissue-infiltrating T cells from skin or gut overlapped little with blood T cells. After PTCy, TRB diversity resembled that of CNI/methotrexate controls.

Treatment was busulfan-fludarabine conditioning, a marrow graft, and cyclophosphamide on days +3 and +4. Data came from immunoSEQ multiplex PCR; TCRdb stores just in-frame clones and leaves some out. The sample lists under 8,500 clones, around four fifths occurring once. With 8 bases clipped from V and 7 bases from J, the junction kept 9 bases outside the gene matches. This CDR3 is built from 13 residues. Germline loops: CDR1 SEHNR, CDR2 FQNEAQ (reference sequence). A word on this clone: The antigen is unknown.

This sample comprised CD4+ T cells sorted from blood, obtained 1162 days after allogeneic stem cell transplant with posttransplant cyclophosphamide. This receptor was identified in a female patient in her forties who received an allogeneic stem cell transplant from a related donor, was CMV-positive, and had no GVHD. The graft donor may be the source of some T cells. This sequence joins TRBV7-9 and TRBJ1-2; 8 bases agree with TRBD1. The CDR3 spells CASAEGRGLGYTF. The CDR3 DNA follows: TGTGCCAGCGCCGAAGGCAGGGGGCTTGGCTACACCTTC.